This paragraph reports one T cell receptor (beta chain). The source of the sample is a study of blood T cell repertoires in COVID-19. In the study overall: Spain, Italy and the United States supplied samples that represented acute and convalescent COVID-19. The cDNA or gDNA used as material had been derived from T cells, B-cell-depleted T cells, or PBMCs.

In the original analysis: Estimation of nucleated cell counts relied on the amplification of reference gene primers. Some clones are missing from TCRdb's copy, which holds only in-frame ones; the method was immunoSEQ multiplex PCR. D and trimming come from the DNA, and the V and J calls and clone size come from that table. The table lists 30,000 to 50,000 clones, 87% of them singletons. Germline lookup yields CDR1 MNHEY and CDR2 SVGAGI. Unmatched junction bases numbered 5, after V lost 5 bases and J lost 2 bases. The CDR3 has 14 amino acids. Sequenced sample: peripheral blood. This clonotype was obtained from a man aged 45-60 years with active or convalescent COVID-19. The chain combines TRBV6-5 with TRBJ2-7, with 8 bases that match TRBD1. For the CDR3, the DNA is TGTGCCAGCAGTAAGGACAGGGTGACCTACGAGCAGTACGTC. It codes for CASSKDRVTYEQYV.